The 21 T cell receptor beta chains below all came from one sample that was sequenced in a study of OX40 agonist ivuxolimab in advanced cancers. Assay used: immunoSEQ multiplex PCR; TCRdb lists only in-frame clones, some missing. Seen here are fewer than 130,000 clones, approximately 89% observed once, and the top ten hold 0.27%. This sample comprised CD4+ or CD8+ T cells sorted from blood, obtained in a trial of the OX40 agonist ivuxolimab. Source of these receptors: an adult with an advanced solid tumor such as melanoma, head and neck, liver or kidney cancer.

This clone was recorded a few times. J is TRBJ2-3 and V is TRBV9, with 9 nucleotides matching TRBD1. CDR1 is SGDLS, CDR2 YYNGEE, per germline. The trim removed 6 bases at V and 4 bases at J, leaving 9 bases unmatched. The CDR3 spans 15 residues. The DNA of the CDR3 is TGTGCCAGCACCCTACAGGGGGCTATTGCAGATACGCAGTATTTT. Protein product: CASTLQGAIADTQYF.

This chain joins TRBV19 and TRBJ2-5; tentatively, D is TRBD1 (5 bases). The V gene's germline CDR1 is LNHDA and CDR2 SQIVND (reference sequence). V was shortened by 5 bases and J by 1 base, with 11 bases between the two germline ends. The CDR3 extends over 14 amino acids. For the CDR3, the DNA is TGTGCCAGTAGTGACAGCTTCCTCCAAGAGACCCAGTACTTC. Its translation is CASSDSFLQETQYF.

J is TRBJ2-4 and V is TRBV9; D call uncertain. Germline lookup yields CDR1 SGDLS and CDR2 YYNGEE. V was clipped by 0 bases and J by 8 bases, with 12 bases between them. This CDR3 contains 14 residues. The CDR3 is CASSVEGGGDIQYF. CDR3 DNA: TGTGCCAGCAGCGTAGAAGGCGGTGGAGACATTCAGTACTTC.

This chain uses TRBV6-5 with TRBJ2-4; D ambiguous. Germline values: CDR1 MNHEY, CDR2 SVGAGI. This CDR3 is built from 14 residues. Trimming removed 6 bases at V and 3 bases at J, with 12 bases between. For the CDR3, the DNA is TGTGCCAGCAGCTCCGGCGTAATCAAAAACATTCAGTACTTC. Translated, it gives CASSSGVIKNIQYF.

This clone was counted once. One junction end disagrees with the germline gene, perhaps due to a read error. The chain carries TRBV30 and TRBJ1-4; no reliable D call. This CDR3 has 11 amino acids. Germline V gene data show CDR1 as GTSNPN and CDR2 as SVGIG (reference sequence). In DNA, the CDR3 is TGTGCCTGGAGTGTAGGACTCCAACTGCTTTTT. This codes for CAWSVGLQLLF.

This sequence joins TRBV10-3 and TRBJ2-3, with TRBD2 matching 9 bases. V lost 7 bases, J lost 4 bases, and 12 bases stayed unmatched. The CDR3 has 16 amino acids. Germline V gene sequence: CDR1 ENHRY, CDR2 SYGVKD. CDR3 region: CAIMGQRGEGADTQYF. CDR3 DNA: TGTGCCATCATGGGCCAGCGGGGGGAGGGGGCAGATACGCAGTATTTT.

This chain connects TRBV7-9 to TRBJ2-1, with D perhaps assigned TRBD1 or TRBD2 (5 bases each). This CDR3 spans 12 amino acids. Per the germline V gene, CDR1 is SEHNR and CDR2 is FQNEAQ (reference sequence). The ends were cut back, 1 base at V and 11 bases at J, with 9 bases in the middle. Here the CDR3 reads CASSLERGQQFF. The CDR3 DNA is TGTGCCAGCAGCTTAGAGAGGGGCCAGCAGTTCTTC. Combining the CDR3 with reference TRBV7-9 and TRBJ2-1 gives the whole variable domain DTGVSQNPRHKITKRGQNVTFRCDPISEHNRLYWYRQTLGQGPEFLTYFQNEAQLEKSRLLSDRFSAERPKGSFSTLEIQRTEQGDSAMYLCASSLERGQQFFGPGTRLTVL.

This rearrangement joins TRBV18 to TRBJ1-1; possible D gene TRBD1, 5 bases. Trimming removed 3 bases from V and 3 bases from J, with 17 bases in between. The CDR3 covers 16 residues. CDR1 is KGHSH, CDR2 LQKENI, per germline. The CDR3 spells CASSPLVGQQDTEAFF. The CDR3 DNA reads as TGTGCCAGCTCACCTCTAGTGGGGCAACAAGACACTGAAGCTTTCTTT.

The chain uses TRBV7-2 and TRBJ2-7, with 7 bases that match TRBD1. CDR1 and CDR2 (germline): SGHTA, FQGNSA. This CDR3 comprises 16 residues. The V segment lost 1 base and the J segment 0 bases; nucleotides outside the gene matches: 6. This CDR3 reads CASSLGGQTSSYEQYF. CDR3 in DNA: TGTGCCAGCAGCTTAGGGGGACAGACGAGCTCCTACGAGCAGTACTTC.

The V gene is TRBV11-2, the J gene TRBJ1-6; 9 positions match TRBD1. The J segment lost 10 bases and the V segment lost 5 bases, leaving 6 bases of the junction unmatched. Germline loops: CDR1 SGHAT, CDR2 FQNNGV. This CDR3 region has 14 residues. The CDR3 DNA sequence: TGTGCCAGCAGCCCGACAGGGGGTATGTCACCCCTCCACTTT. Translated: CASSPTGGMSPLHF.

The sample holds one count of this clone. J is TRBJ1-5 and V is TRBV7-9; D unclear. This CDR3 is 16 amino acids long. CDR1 is SEHNR and CDR2 is FQNEAQ in the germline V gene (reference sequence). Between the trimmed V and J ends, which lost 5 bases and 0 bases, there was a span of 14 bases. This CDR3 reads CASSPLTGYSNQPQHF. The CDR3 DNA follows: TGTGCCAGCAGCCCGTTGACGGGTTATAGCAATCAGCCCCAGCATTTT.

This chain joins TRBV2 and TRBJ1-4; 9 nucleotides match TRBD1. This CDR3 spans 14 amino acids. CDR1 and CDR2 from the germline V gene are SNHLY and FYNNEI. Unmatched junction bases numbered 7, after V lost 6 bases and J lost 8 bases. CDR3 in amino acids: CASSIQGAKEKLFF. CDR3 DNA sequence: TGTGCCAGCAGCATACAGGGGGCGAAAGAAAAACTGTTTTTT.

This chain uses TRBV6-5 with TRBJ2-7; possibly TRBD2 for D (5 bases). Trimming pared 2 bases from V and 5 bases from J, leaving 19 bases between. The CDR3 length is 16 residues. Germline V CDR1 and CDR2: MNHEY, SVGAGI. This CDR3 reads CASSYGSYEGGDEQYF. In DNA form, the CDR3 reads TGTGCCAGCAGTTACGGGTCTTACGAGGGTGGCGACGAGCAGTACTTC.

The CDR3 sequence: CASSPRWETSGPNEQFF. The CDR3 coding sequence is TGCGCCAGCAGCCCCCGGTGGGAAACTAGCGGGCCGAATGAGCAGTTCTTC. This chain uses TRBV4-3 with TRBJ2-1; 9 bases agree with TRBD2. Looked up from germline, CDR1 is LGHNA and CDR2 is YSLEER. The CDR3 runs 17 residues. Trimming at V came to 4 bases and at J to 7 bases, leaving 14 bases not matched to a gene.

The chain has TRBV5-4 and TRBJ1-5, with D possibly matching TRBD1 (5 bases). V was shortened by 4 bases and J by 6 bases, with 14 bases between the two germline ends. This CDR3 is built from 14 residues. Germline CDR1 and CDR2: SGHNT and YYREEE (reference sequence). DNA of the CDR3: TGTGCCAGCAGCCCTCGGGGGGGGAGTCAGCCCCAGCATTTT. Translation: CASSPRGGSQPQHF.

The chain links TRBV2 to TRBJ1-6; D may be TRBD1 (5 bases). Germline V gives CDR1 SNHLY, CDR2 FYNNEI. With 6 bases removed from V and 7 bases from J, the gap between germline ends came to 19 bases. CDR3 length: 16 residues. CDR3 nucleotides: TGTGCCAGCAGCGTCCTCGGGGGGTTTCAAAATTCACCCCTCCACTTT. This gives the protein CASSVLGGFQNSPLHF.

The chain is built from TRBV14 and TRBJ1-1; D gene unclear. Per germline, CDR1 SGHDN and CDR2 FVKESK. V lost 1 base, J lost 6 bases, and 12 bases lay in between. This CDR3 comprises 14 residues. The CDR3 region has the DNA TGTGCCAGCAGCCAAGGCTATGGGAGCTCTGAAGCTTTCTTT. This gives the protein CASSQGYGSSEAFF.

The genes are TRBV25-1 and TRBJ2-5; 10 nucleotides match TRBD2. Germline lookup yields CDR1 MGHDK and CDR2 SYGVNS. CDR3 length: 15 amino acids. The V gene end was trimmed by 8 bases and the J gene end by 3 bases; junction bases not matched to a gene: 9. CDR3: CASQPTSGPKETQYF. The CDR3, as DNA: TGTGCCAGCCAACCGACTAGCGGGCCCAAAGAGACCCAGTACTTC.

This clone was seen only a few times. The chain combines TRBV5-1 with TRBJ2-7; perhaps TRBD1 as D (6 bases). Germline lookup yields CDR1 SGHRS and CDR2 YFSETQ. The CDR3 is made up of 14 amino acids. The germline V and J ends were trimmed by 6 bases and 0 bases, with 13 bases remaining between them. CDR3 loop: CASKGQSSSYEQYF. The CDR3 DNA follows: TGCGCCAGCAAAGGACAGTCTAGCTCCTACGAGCAGTACTTC.

The J gene is TRBJ2-7, the V gene TRBV7-2; TRBD2 might be the D (5 bases). The CDR3 contains 15 residues. Trimming left V 1 base short and J 1 base short, with 11 bases between. CDR1 and CDR2 from the germline V gene are SGHTA and FQGNSA. The chain's CDR3 is CASSLGNGGSYEQYF. In DNA form, the CDR3 reads TGTGCCAGCAGCTTAGGAAACGGCGGGTCCTACGAGCAGTACTTC.

The genes are TRBV6-5 and TRBJ1-5; a possible D gene is TRBD1 (6 bases). Germline V CDR1 and CDR2: MNHEY, SVGAGI. The CDR3 sequence is 14 residues long. Trimming removed 6 bases at V and 2 bases at J, with 11 bases between. The DNA for the CDR3 is TGTGCCAGCAGACCACAGGGAGGCAATCAGCCCCAGCATTTT. Translated, it gives CASRPQGGNQPQHF.